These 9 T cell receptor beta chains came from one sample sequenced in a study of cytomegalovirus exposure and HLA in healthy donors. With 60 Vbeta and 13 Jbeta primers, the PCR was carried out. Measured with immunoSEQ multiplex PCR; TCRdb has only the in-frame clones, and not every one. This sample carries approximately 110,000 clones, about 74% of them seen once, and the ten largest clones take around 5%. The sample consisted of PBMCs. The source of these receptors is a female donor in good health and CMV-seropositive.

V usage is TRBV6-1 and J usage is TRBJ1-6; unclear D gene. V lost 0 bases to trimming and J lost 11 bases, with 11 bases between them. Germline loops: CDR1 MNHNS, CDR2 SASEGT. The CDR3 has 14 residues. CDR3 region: CASSEAPPRAPLHF. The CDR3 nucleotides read TGTGCCAGCAGTGAAGCGCCTCCCCGAGCACCCCTCCACTTT.

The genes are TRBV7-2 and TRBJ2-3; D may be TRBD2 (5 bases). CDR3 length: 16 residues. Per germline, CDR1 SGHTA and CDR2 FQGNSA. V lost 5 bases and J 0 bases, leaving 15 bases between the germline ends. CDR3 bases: TGTGCCAGCAGCCCTCGTTGGGAGCTAAGCACAGATACGCAGTATTTT. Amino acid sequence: CASSPRWELSTDTQYF.

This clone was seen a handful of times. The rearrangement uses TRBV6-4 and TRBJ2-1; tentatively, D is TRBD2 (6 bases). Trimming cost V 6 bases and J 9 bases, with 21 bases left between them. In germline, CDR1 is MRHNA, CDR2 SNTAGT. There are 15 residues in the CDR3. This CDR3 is CASSRDSFILSEQFF. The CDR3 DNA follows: TGTGCCAGCAGCAGGGACTCCTTCATCCTGAGTGAGCAGTTCTTC.

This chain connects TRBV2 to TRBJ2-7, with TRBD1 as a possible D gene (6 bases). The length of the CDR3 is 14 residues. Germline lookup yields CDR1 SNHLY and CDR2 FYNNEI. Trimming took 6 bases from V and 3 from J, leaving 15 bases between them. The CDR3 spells CASSRDRRNYEQYF. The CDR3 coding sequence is TGTGCCAGCAGCCGAGACAGGAGAAACTACGAGCAGTACTTC.

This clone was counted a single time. This CDR3 is CASSLRQVPDTQYF. The CDR3 nucleotides read TGTGCCAGCAGCTTACGGCAGGTCCCAGATACGCAGTATTTT. V is TRBV7-3 and J is TRBJ2-3; D uncertain. V lost 2 bases to trimming and J lost 4 bases, with 10 bases between them. Per the germline V gene, CDR1 is SGHTA and CDR2 is FQGTGA. This CDR3 is built from 14 residues.

CDR3 sequence: CASGADRNTEAFF. The CDR3 DNA follows: TGTGCCAGCGGAGCGGACAGGAACACTGAAGCTTTCTTT. The chain has TRBV6-1 and TRBJ1-1; possible D gene TRBD1, 6 bases. Between the trimmed V and J ends, which lost 8 bases and 1 base, there was a span of 11 bases. CDR1 and CDR2 from the germline V gene are MNHNS and SASEGT. The CDR3 sequence is 13 residues long.

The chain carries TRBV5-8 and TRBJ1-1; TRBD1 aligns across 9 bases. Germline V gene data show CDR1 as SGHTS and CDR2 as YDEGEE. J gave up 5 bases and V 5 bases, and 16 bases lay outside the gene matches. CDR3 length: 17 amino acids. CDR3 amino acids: CASRLDRQGVVRTEAFF. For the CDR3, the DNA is TGTGCCAGCAGACTGGACAGACAGGGGGTCGTTCGGACTGAAGCTTTCTTT.

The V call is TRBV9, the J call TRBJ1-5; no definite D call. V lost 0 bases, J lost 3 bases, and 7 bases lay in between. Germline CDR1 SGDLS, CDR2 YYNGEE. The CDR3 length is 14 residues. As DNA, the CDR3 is TGTGCCAGCAGCGTAGACGGGAACAATCAGCCCCAGCATTTT. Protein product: CASSVDGNNQPQHF.

DNA of the CDR3: TGTGCCAGCAGCTTAATAGACTCCCGGGAGCAGTTCTTC. Translation: CASSLIDSREQFF. V usage is TRBV7-3 and J usage is TRBJ2-1, with D uncertain. V was shortened by 1 base and J by 10 bases, with 11 bases between the two germline ends. CDR1 SGHTA and CDR2 FQGTGA come from the germline V gene. This CDR3 has 13 amino acids.